This T cell receptor (beta chain) came from a study of OX40 agonist ivuxolimab in advanced cancers. On the study more broadly: The patients received agonistic anti-OX40 (CD134) antibody ivuxolimab. Ivuxolimab was delivered to patients intravenously every 2 weeks at doses spanning 0.01 to 10 mg/kg.

Systemic immunosuppression or autoimmune disease history was grounds to exclude patients. Profiling relied on immunoSEQ multiplex PCR, and the TCRdb table lists in-frame clones only, not all of them. The profile shows about 56,000 clones, approximately 82% of them singletons. J lost 5 bases, V lost 2 bases, and 7 bases had no gene match. The CDR3 spans 15 residues. CDR1 KGHSH and CDR2 LQKENI come from the germline V gene. This chain links TRBV18 with TRBJ2-3, with 7 positions matching TRBD2. The sample was CD4+ or CD8+ T cells sorted from blood, taken in a trial of the OX40 agonist ivuxolimab. The receptor was derived from an adult with an advanced solid tumor such as melanoma, head and neck, liver or kidney cancer. This chain's CDR3 is CASSPNLQRGDTQYF. DNA for the CDR3: TGTGCCAGCTCACCAAATCTACAGCGGGGAGATACGCAGTATTTT.